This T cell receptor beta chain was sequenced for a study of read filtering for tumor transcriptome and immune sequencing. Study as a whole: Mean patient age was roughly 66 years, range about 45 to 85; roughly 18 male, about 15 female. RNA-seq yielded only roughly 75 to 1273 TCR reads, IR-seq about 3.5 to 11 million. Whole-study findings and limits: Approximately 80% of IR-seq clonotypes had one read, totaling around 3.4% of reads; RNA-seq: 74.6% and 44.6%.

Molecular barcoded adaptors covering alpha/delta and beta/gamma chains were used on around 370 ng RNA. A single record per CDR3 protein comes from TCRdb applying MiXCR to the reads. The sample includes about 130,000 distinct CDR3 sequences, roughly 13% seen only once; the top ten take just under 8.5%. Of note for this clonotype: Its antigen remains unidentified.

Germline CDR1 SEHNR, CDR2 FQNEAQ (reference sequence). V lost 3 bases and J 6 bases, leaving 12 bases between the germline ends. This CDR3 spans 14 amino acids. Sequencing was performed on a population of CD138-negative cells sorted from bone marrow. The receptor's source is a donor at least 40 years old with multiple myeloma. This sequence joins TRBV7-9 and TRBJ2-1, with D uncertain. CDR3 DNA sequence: TGTGCCAGCAGCTTGGCCCTAGAAGGCAATGAGCAGTTCTTC. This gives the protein CASSLALEGNEQFF.